This TCR beta chain was sequenced during a study of OX40 agonist ivuxolimab in advanced cancers. Study-wide context: Mean age approximately 66 years, range about 20 to 90; roughly 80% male. Partial response was recorded in three patients: one hepatocellular carcinoma and two cutaneous melanoma cases.

The timepoints at which blood was sampled were baseline, cycle 4 day 1, and cycle 7 day 1. V lost 3 bases and J 0 bases, leaving 15 bases between the germline ends. The germline V gene encodes CDR1 LNHDA and CDR2 SQIVND (reference sequence). This CDR3 region has 17 residues. The protocol was immunoSEQ multiplex PCR, while the TCRdb copy is restricted to in-frame clones and leaves out a portion. The data show around 79,000 clones, approximately 88% seen once. This sequence joins TRBV19 and TRBJ2-1; D remains unclear. The starting material was CD4+ or CD8+ T cells sorted from blood, obtained in a trial of the OX40 agonist ivuxolimab. The clonotype was recovered from an adult with an advanced solid tumor such as melanoma, head and neck, liver or kidney cancer. DNA of the CDR3: TGTGCCAGTAGTATTTACACGGGTATGAGCTCCTACAATGAGCAGTTCTTC. Protein product: CASSIYTGMSSYNEQFF.